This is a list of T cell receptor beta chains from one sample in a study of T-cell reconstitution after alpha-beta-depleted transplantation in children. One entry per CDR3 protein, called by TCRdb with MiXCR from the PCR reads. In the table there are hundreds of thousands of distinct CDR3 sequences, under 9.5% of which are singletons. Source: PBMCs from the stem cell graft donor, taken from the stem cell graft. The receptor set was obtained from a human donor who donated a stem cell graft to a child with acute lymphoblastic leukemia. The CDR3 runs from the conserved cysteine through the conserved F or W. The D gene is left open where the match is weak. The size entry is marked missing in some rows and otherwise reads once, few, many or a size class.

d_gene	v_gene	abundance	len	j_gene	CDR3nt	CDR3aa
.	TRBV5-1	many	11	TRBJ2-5	TGCGCCAGCAAACAGGAGTCGACCCAGTACTTC	CASKQESTQYF
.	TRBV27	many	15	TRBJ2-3	TGTGCCAGCAGTTTTCAGGGGTTAAGCACAGATACGCAGTATTTT	CASSFQGLSTDTQYF
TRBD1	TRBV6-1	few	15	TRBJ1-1	TGTGCCAGCAGCATATGGGGACAGGGGAACACTGAAGCTTTCTTT	CASSIWGQGNTEAFF
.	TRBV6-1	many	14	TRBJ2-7	TGTGCCAGCAGGAAGTCTGGGGAGTCCTACGAGCAGTACTTC	CASRKSGESYEQYF
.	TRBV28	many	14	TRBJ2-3	TGTGCCAGCAGCTCGGCCCTCAGCACAGATACGCAGTATTTT	CASSSALSTDTQYF
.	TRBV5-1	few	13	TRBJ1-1	TGCGCCAGCAGCGTGGAGGTTGGCGGAGAAGCTTTCTTT	CASSVEVGGEAFF
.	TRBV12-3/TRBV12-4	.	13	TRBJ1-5	TGTGCCAGCAGTTTGGAGGAAAATCAGCCCCAGCATTTT	CASSLEENQPQHF
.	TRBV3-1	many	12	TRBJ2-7	TGTGCCAGCAGCCAAAATAGCGCCGAGCAGTACTTC	CASSQNSAEQYF
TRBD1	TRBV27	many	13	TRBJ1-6	TGTGCCAGCCGTTACAGGGGGCTTTCACCCCTCCACTTT	CASRYRGLSPLHF
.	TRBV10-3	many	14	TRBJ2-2	TGTGCCATCAGTGATGGCTTTCGCACCGGGGAGCTGTTTTTT	CAISDGFRTGELFF
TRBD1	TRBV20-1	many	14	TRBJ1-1	TGCAGTGCTAGAGATAACAGGGGGAATAGTGAAGCTTTCTTT	CSARDNRGNSEAFF
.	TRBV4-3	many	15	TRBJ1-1	TGCGCCAGCAGCCAAGATTCGGCCAGAAACACTGAAGCTTTCTTT	CASSQDSARNTEAFF
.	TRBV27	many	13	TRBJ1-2	TGTGCCAGCAGTTTGGCGGGGAACTATGGCTACACCTTC	CASSLAGNYGYTF
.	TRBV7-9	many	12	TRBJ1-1	TGTGCCAGCAGCCCACCCGGGACTGAAGCTTTCTTT	CASSPPGTEAFF
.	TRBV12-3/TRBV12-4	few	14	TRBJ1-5	TGTGCCAGCAGTTTGCAGGGACTCAATCAGCCCCAGCATTTT	CASSLQGLNQPQHF
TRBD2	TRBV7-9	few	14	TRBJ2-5	TGTGCCAGCAGCCACGGACTAGCCCAAGAGACCCAGTACTTC	CASSHGLAQETQYF
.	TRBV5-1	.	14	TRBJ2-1	TGCGCCAGCAGCTTCGAGACAGGTATTGGTGAGCAGTTCTTC	CASSFETGIGEQFF
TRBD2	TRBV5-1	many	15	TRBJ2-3	TGCGCCAGCAGCTTGGCCGGGAGGGAAGCAGATACGCAGTATTTT	CASSLAGREADTQYF
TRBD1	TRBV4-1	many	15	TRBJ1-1	TGCGCCAGCAGCCAAGGCCGGACAGGGCTGAATGAAGCTTTCTTT	CASSQGRTGLNEAFF
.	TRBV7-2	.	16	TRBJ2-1	TGTGCCAGCAGCCCCCCCGGACTCCCAGAATACGGTGAGCAGTTCTTC	CASSPPGLPEYGEQFF
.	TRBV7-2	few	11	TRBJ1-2	TGTGCCAGCAGCTTAAGGGCCGGCTACACCTTC	CASSLRAGYTF
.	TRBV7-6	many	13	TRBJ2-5	TGTGCCAGCAGCTTCGGGACTGAAGAGACCCAGTACTTC	CASSFGTEETQYF
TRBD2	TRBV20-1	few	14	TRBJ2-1	TGCAGTGCTGCGGTCGGGACTAGCGGTTTGGAGCAGTTCTTC	CSAAVGTSGLEQFF
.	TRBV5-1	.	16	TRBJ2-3	TGCGCCAGCAGCTTGGGTGGACCTCCTAGCACAGATACGCAGTATTTT	CASSLGGPPSTDTQYF
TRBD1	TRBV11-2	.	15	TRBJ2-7	TGTGCCAGCAGCTTAAAAGGGGGCGAATACTACGAGCAGTACTTC	CASSLKGGEYYEQYF
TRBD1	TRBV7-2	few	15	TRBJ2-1	TGTGCCAGCAGCATAGCCGGGACAGCCTACAATGAGCAGTTCTTC	CASSIAGTAYNEQFF
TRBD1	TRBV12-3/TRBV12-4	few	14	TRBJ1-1	TGTGCCAGCAGTTCACAGGGGTCTAGCACTGAAGCTTTCTTT	CASSSQGSSTEAFF
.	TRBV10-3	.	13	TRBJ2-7	TGTGCCATCAGAGTTAGACCAACCTACGAGCAGTACTTC	CAIRVRPTYEQYF
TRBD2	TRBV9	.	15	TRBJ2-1	TGTGCCTCTGTAGGGCGGGGGGCGCCCCTTGGTGAGCAGTTCTTC	CASVGRGAPLGEQFF
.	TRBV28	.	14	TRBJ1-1	TGTGCCAGCACCCCACAGGGTCGCGGGACTGAAGCTTTCTTT	CASTPQGRGTEAFF
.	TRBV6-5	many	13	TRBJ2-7	TGTGCCAGTGGGGGAGGATTAACCTACGAGCAGTACTTC	CASGGGLTYEQYF
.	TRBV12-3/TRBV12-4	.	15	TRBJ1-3	TGTGCCAGCAGTTTTACAGGGATGGGTGGAAACACCATATATTTT	CASSFTGMGGNTIYF
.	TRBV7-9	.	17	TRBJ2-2	TGTGCCAGCACAAACCCCGCACAGATGATAAACACCGGGGAGCTGTTTTTT	CASTNPAQMINTGELFF
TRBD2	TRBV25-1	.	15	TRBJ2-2	TGTGCCAGCAGTCCCGCGGGGGGCTTTACCGGGGAGCTGTTTTTT	CASSPAGGFTGELFF
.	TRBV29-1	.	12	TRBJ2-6	TGCAGCGTTGGATTCGGGGCCAACGTCCTGACTTTC	CSVGFGANVLTF
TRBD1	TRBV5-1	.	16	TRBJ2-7	TGCGCCAGCAGCCCCCTCATGACAGGGTCTAACTACGAGCAGTACTTC	CASSPLMTGSNYEQYF
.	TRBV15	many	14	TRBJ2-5	TGTGCCACCAGCAGAGGGACAGAACAAGAGACCCAGTACTTC	CATSRGTEQETQYF
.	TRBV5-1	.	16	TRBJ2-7	TGCGCCAGCAGCTTGAATCCGGGGGGCGTAACCTACGAGCAGTACTTC	CASSLNPGGVTYEQYF
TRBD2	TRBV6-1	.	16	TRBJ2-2	TGTGCCACCCCCCACCCATCCGGGGGGAGGACCGGGGAGCTGTTTTTT	CATPHPSGGRTGELFF
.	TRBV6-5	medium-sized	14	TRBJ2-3	TGTGCCAGCAGTCCAGGAACACCAAGGGATACGCAGTATTTT	CASSPGTPRDTQYF
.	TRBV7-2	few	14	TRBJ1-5	TGTGCCAGCAGCCAACCCCCCAATAATCAGCCCCAGCATTTT	CASSQPPNNQPQHF
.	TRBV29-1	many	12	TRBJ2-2	TGCAGCGTGAAATCGAACACCGGGGAGCTGTTTTTT	CSVKSNTGELFF
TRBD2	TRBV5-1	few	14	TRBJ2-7	TGCGCCAGCAGCGAGAGCGGGACCACCTACGAGCAGTACTTC	CASSESGTTYEQYF
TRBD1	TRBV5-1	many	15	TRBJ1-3	TGCGCCAGCAGCTTATCTTGGGACAGAGGAAACACCATATATTTT	CASSLSWDRGNTIYF
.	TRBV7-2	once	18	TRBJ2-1	TGTGCCAGCAGCCTAAACCCGTCCGGGCTAGCCTTCCCCGTTGAGCAGTTCTTC	CASSLNPSGLAFPVEQFF
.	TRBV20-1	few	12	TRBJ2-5	TGCAGTGCTAAGATAGGGGGGGAGACCCAGTACTTC	CSAKIGGETQYF